This T cell receptor beta chain was sequenced in a study of T cell responses to AZD1222 COVID-19 vaccine. Overall study findings and caveats: Every sample of the repertoires postdated the peak T cell response. With dominance at 160-218 and 743-854, vaccine-associated CD4 TCRs spanned spike. White British ancestry dominated among donors, who included more females, and clonal diversity was possibly underestimated. Reportedly, close to half of spike-specific TCRs are directed against unmutated variant regions.

In germline, CDR1 is SGHAT, CDR2 FQNNGV. The germline V and J ends were trimmed by 2 bases and 15 bases, with 14 bases remaining between them. The CDR3 has 12 amino acids. About this clone: The antigen is unknown.

The table came from immunoSEQ multiplex PCR; TCRdb's copy has only in-frame clones and leaves some out. The repertoire holds 120,000 or so clones, with roughly 90% as singletons. J is TRBJ2-1 and V is TRBV11-2; D uncertain. Sample: peripheral blood, taken on day 0 of AZD1222 vaccination. This receptor was obtained from an adult in good health. The CDR3 nucleotides are TGTGCCAGCAGCTTATTAAAAGCCGATCTGTTCTTC. This gives the protein CASSLLKADLFF.